This TCR beta chain was recorded in a study of blood T cell repertoires in COVID-19. V gave up 5 bases and J gave up 1 base, with 18 bases separating them. This CDR3 is 17 amino acids long. Per the germline V gene, CDR1 is PRHDT and CDR2 is FYEKMQ (reference sequence). Clones were sequenced by immunoSEQ multiplex PCR, and TCRdb holds only the in-frame ones, with some missing. Of 150,000 to 200,000 clones listed, 89% were seen once; the top ten hold over 2%. The sequence derives from a woman between 40 and 50 years old with acute COVID-19. Sequenced sample: PBMCs or T cells enriched from blood (not recorded which). The chain uses TRBV13 and TRBJ1-5; perhaps TRBD1 as D (6 bases). CDR3 sequence reads: CASSPGASQGSNQPQHF. Here the CDR3 DNA reads TGTGCCAGCAGCCCCGGGGCGAGCCAGGGGAGCAATCAGCCCCAGCATTTT.